This T cell receptor beta chain was documented in a study of blood T cells in healthy people across ages. Study-wide results and limits: Investigators viewed diversity estimates from one million T cells as underestimates, the study reported. TCR beta diversity, measured per million T cells, fell in a roughly linear way with age.

Donors each provided around 9 milliliters of peripheral blood. Total RNA, at least 5 micrograms per sample, was extracted from PBMCs. For the second PCR, which ran for about 6 to 11 cycles, a sample-barcoded 5' primer and a J-beta primer mix were used. TCRdb recomputed calls from the 5' RACE reads with MiXCR, one row per CDR3 protein. Of about 1,400,000 distinct CDR3 sequences in the sample, approximately 63% were seen once. Germline V gives CDR1 MNHEY, CDR2 SMNVEV (reference sequence). This CDR3 is 14 amino acids long. For this clonotype: Its antigen is still unknown.

The rearrangement uses TRBV27 and TRBJ2-5, with D perhaps matching TRBD2 (5 bases). The DNA end is more similar to TRBJ2-7, so the J call may be wrong. The source of this sequence is a man younger than 35 in good health. The sequenced material came from blood. The CDR3 DNA reads TGTGCCAGCAGTTTAAGTGGGAGCAAATACGAGCAGTACTTC. Translated: CASSLSGSKYEQYF.